The 24 T cell receptor beta chains below come from one sample, sequenced in a study of shared clonotypes between healthy human individuals. Profiled with immunoSEQ multiplex PCR; TCRdb holds only in-frame clones, not every one. Of more than 150,000 clones in the sample, approximately 61% were seen once. The specimen was memory CD4+ T cells sorted from blood. The subset was: CD45RA-negative fraction. The receptors come from a man younger than 45 in good health.

The V and J genes are TRBV29-1 and TRBJ2-5; D is tentatively TRBD1 or TRBD2 (6 bases each). V dropped 4 bases and J dropped 2 bases, with 17 bases sitting between them. CDR3 length: 15 amino acids. Germline V CDR1 and CDR2: SQVTM, ANQGSEA. The CDR3 here is CSVGGASPGQETQYF. The CDR3 DNA follows: TGCAGCGTTGGGGGGGCGTCCCCCGGTCAAGAGACCCAGTACTTC.

This chain joins TRBV7-2 and TRBJ2-6; the D is unclear. Trimming took 0 bases from V and 0 from J, leaving 9 bases between them. The CDR3 contains 17 residues. Germline values: CDR1 SGHTA, CDR2 FQGNSA. CDR3 protein: CASSLAVRSSGANVLTF. Written as DNA, the CDR3 is TGTGCCAGCAGCTTAGCTGTCCGGAGCTCTGGGGCCAACGTCCTGACTTTC.

The chain uses TRBV6-5 and TRBJ1-4, with a possible D match to TRBD1 (6 bases). This CDR3 has 16 residues. V lost 4 bases and J lost 0, with 12 bases in between. In germline, CDR1 is MNHEY, CDR2 SVGAGI. The CDR3 nucleotides are TGTGCCAGCAGTTCACCCCGACAGGCAACTAATGAAAAACTGTTTTTT. It specifies CASSSPRQATNEKLFF.

The V gene is TRBV6-1, the J gene TRBJ2-7; 7 bases are a match to TRBD2. The ends lost 0 bases at V and 2 bases at J; junction bases unmatched: 7. The germline V gene has CDR1 MNHNS and CDR2 SASEGT. The CDR3 length is 16 residues. The chain's CDR3 is CASSEASGGGPYEQYF. For the CDR3, the DNA is TGTGCCAGCAGTGAAGCGTCGGGCGGGGGTCCCTACGAGCAGTACTTC.

The chain uses TRBV29-1 and TRBJ2-7, with a possible D match to TRBD1 (9 bases). V was pared by 6 bases and J by 3 bases, with 21 bases between. This CDR3 is 15 amino acids long. The V gene's germline CDR1 is SQVTM and CDR2 ANQGSEA. CDR3 sequence: CSVTGGTGTNYEQYF. The CDR3 DNA follows: TGCAGCGTCACGGGGGGGACAGGGACGAACTACGAGCAGTACTTC.

V is TRBV7-8 and J is TRBJ2-2; no clear D. Germline V gene data show CDR1 as SGHVS and CDR2 as FQNEAQ. The CDR3 sequence is 13 residues long. Trimming removed 6 bases from V and 8 bases from J, with 13 bases in between. The CDR3 DNA sequence: TGTGCCAGCAGTTTAAGGTCCGGGGGGGAGCTGTTTTTT. Its protein is CASSLRSGGELFF.

The chain uses TRBV10-3 and TRBJ2-5; 12 bases map to TRBD2. The J segment lost 4 bases and the V segment lost 8 bases, leaving 8 bases of the junction unmatched. The V gene's germline CDR1 is ENHRY and CDR2 SYGVKD. The CDR3 extends over 15 amino acids. CDR3 loop: CAIGRLAGDVETQYF. DNA of the CDR3: TGTGCCATCGGGAGACTAGCGGGAGACGTAGAGACCCAGTACTTC.

The chain has TRBV9 and TRBJ2-3; D call uncertain. Trimming stripped 0 bases from V and 4 bases from J, with 6 bases between. In germline, CDR1 is SGDLS, CDR2 YYNGEE. The CDR3 runs 13 residues. CDR3 in DNA: TGTGCCAGCAGCGTAGCTGAGGCAGATACGCAGTATTTT. Translating it yields CASSVAEADTQYF.

The chain links TRBV29-1 to TRBJ1-2; TRBD1 matches 8 bases. The V gene end was trimmed by 3 bases and the J gene end by 3 bases; junction bases not matched to a gene: 6. CDR1 SQVTM and CDR2 ANQGSEA come from the germline V gene. This CDR3 is built from 14 residues. Here the CDR3 DNA reads TGCAGCGTTGACCCGACAGGGGTTGACTATGGCTACACCTTC. Translation gives CSVDPTGVDYGYTF.

The V call is TRBV7-3, the J call TRBJ2-1; the match to TRBD2 covers 9 bases. The CDR3 sequence is 15 residues long. Trimming at V came to 5 bases and at J to 1 base, leaving 3 bases not matched to a gene. CDR1 and CDR2 (germline): SGHTA, FQGTGA. The CDR3 here is CASSPGLASYNEQFF. Written as DNA, the CDR3 is TGTGCCAGCAGCCCGGGACTAGCATCCTACAATGAGCAGTTCTTC.

V is TRBV11-2 and J is TRBJ2-7; D not certain. The CDR3 is 11 residues long. With 5 bases removed from V and 4 bases from J, the gap between germline ends came to 6 bases. From germline, CDR1 is SGHAT and CDR2 FQNNGV. The CDR3 region is CASSVGYEQYF. The CDR3 DNA is TGTGCCAGCAGCGTCGGTTACGAGCAGTACTTC.

Points on this clone: The same CDR3 arises from other DNA sequences in this sample as well. This rearrangement joins TRBV7-9 to TRBJ2-7; 8 bases fit TRBD1. J was trimmed by 3 bases and V by 5 bases; bases with no gene match: 6. CDR3 size: 14 residues. Germline CDR1 reads SEHNR; CDR2 reads FQNEAQ (reference sequence). CDR3 protein: CASSLTGVHYEQYF. The CDR3 DNA sequence: TGTGCCAGCAGCCTGACAGGGGTCCACTACGAGCAGTACTTC.

The V and J genes are TRBV15 and TRBJ1-5, with 7 bases matching TRBD1. The CDR3 covers 14 residues. V was clipped by 3 bases and J by 6 bases; unmatched bases: 5. Germline V gives CDR1 LNHNV, CDR2 YYDKDF (reference sequence). The CDR3 DNA sequence: TGTGCCACCAGCAGGAACAGGGGAGGTCAGCCCCAGCATTTT. It encodes CATSRNRGGQPQHF.

The V call is TRBV4-1, the J call TRBJ2-1; 13 nucleotides line up with TRBD2. V lost 9 bases to trimming and J lost 6 bases; unmatched junction nucleotides: 11. Germline V CDR1 and CDR2: MGHRA, YSYEKL. The CDR3 covers 16 residues. CDR3 sequence (DNA): TGCGCCAGTGAACCGAGACTAGCGGGAGGATCCAATGAGCAGTTCTTC. This sequence encodes CASEPRLAGGSNEQFF.

The rearrangement uses TRBV7-2 and TRBJ2-1; TRBD1 agrees at 7 bases. With V trimmed by 3 bases and J by 9 bases, 8 bases remained unmatched. In germline, CDR1 is SGHTA, CDR2 FQGNSA. The length of the CDR3 is 14 residues. The CDR3 sequence: CASSFRQGGSEQFF. The DNA for the CDR3 is TGTGCCAGCAGCTTTAGACAGGGTGGTAGTGAGCAGTTCTTC.

The V and J genes are TRBV6-1 and TRBJ2-1; D gene uncertain. Germline assignment: CDR1 MNHNS and CDR2 SASEGT. The CDR3 spans 17 residues. V dropped 2 bases and J dropped 3 bases, with 17 bases sitting between them. The CDR3 sequence is CASSEPPGRFHYNEQFF. CDR3 nucleotide sequence: TGTGCCAGCAGTGAACCCCCTGGACGGTTTCACTACAATGAGCAGTTCTTC.

A single count supports this clone. The chain recombines TRBV6-5 with TRBJ1-1, with 8 bases matching TRBD1. The length of the CDR3 is 15 residues. Per the germline V gene, CDR1 is MNHEY and CDR2 is SVGAGI. With V trimmed by 5 bases and J by 4 bases, 9 bases remained unmatched. The CDR3 loop reads CASSHRTGRGTEAFF. The CDR3 nucleotides are TGTGCCAGCAGTCATCGGACAGGGCGGGGCACTGAAGCTTTCTTT.

J is TRBJ2-6 and V is TRBV28, with D hard to call. Germline-derived CDR1 and CDR2 are MDHEN and SYDVKM. The V and J ends lost 1 base and 2 bases respectively, with 0 bases between them. The CDR3 extends over 13 amino acids. CDR3 DNA sequence: TGTGCCAGCAGTTTATCTGGGGCCAACGTCCTGACTTTC. It yields the protein CASSLSGANVLTF.

The chain couples TRBV7-2 to TRBJ2-7; D remains unclear. Trimming stripped 2 bases from V and 3 bases from J, with 8 bases between. Germline values: CDR1 SGHTA, CDR2 FQGNSA. There are 13 residues in the CDR3. This chain's CDR3 is CASSLHINYEQYF. The CDR3 nucleotides read TGTGCCAGCAGCTTACATATAAACTACGAGCAGTACTTC.

V is TRBV5-4 and J is TRBJ2-3; TRBD2 is a possible D gene (7 bases). V lost 4 bases and J 2 bases, leaving 17 bases between the germline ends. The CDR3 runs 16 residues. Per the germline V gene, CDR1 is SGHNT and CDR2 is YYREEE (reference sequence). Here the CDR3 reads CASSTQQGLPTDTQYF. The DNA for the CDR3 is TGTGCCAGCAGCACACAACAGGGACTACCCACAGATACGCAGTATTTT.

J is TRBJ2-1 and V is TRBV5-4; 8 positions agree with TRBD2. This CDR3 has 17 amino acids. With 1 base clipped from V and 6 bases from J, the junction kept 12 bases outside the gene matches. Germline values: CDR1 SGHNT, CDR2 YYREEE (reference sequence). Written as DNA, the CDR3 is TGTGCCAGCAGCTTGTCCCTCCTAACGGGAGGGGCCAATGAGCAGTTCTTC. It yields the protein CASSLSLLTGGANEQFF.

CDR3 protein: CASSDRAGGLVGSGANVLTF. CDR3 nucleotide sequence: TGTGCCAGCAGCGACCGTGCTGGGGGGTTGGTTGGGTCTGGGGCCAACGTCCTGACTTTC. The chain links TRBV9 to TRBJ2-6, with TRBD2 as a possible D gene (6 bases). The CDR3 is made up of 20 amino acids. Germline CDR1 is SGDLS and CDR2 is YYNGEE. The V end was cut by 3 bases, the J end by 1 base, with 23 bases between.

This clone was seen a few times. The chain links TRBV18 to TRBJ2-5; D remains unclear. The CDR3 runs 13 residues. The germline gives CDR1 KGHSH, CDR2 LQKENI. V gave up 6 bases and J gave up 1 base, with 9 bases separating them. The DNA for the CDR3 is TGTGCCAGCTCCTTAGCCCGCCAAGAGACCCAGTACTTC. Its protein product is CASSLARQETQYF.

The gene calls are TRBV11-3 and TRBJ2-7, with 7 bases aligning to TRBD1. This CDR3 region has 14 residues. Germline V gives CDR1 SGHNT, CDR2 YENEEA. V lost 4 bases to trimming and J lost 0 bases; unmatched junction nucleotides: 3. The CDR3 spells CASSSDRSSYEQYF. In nucleotides, the CDR3 is TGTGCCAGCAGCTCGGACAGGAGCTCCTACGAGCAGTACTTC.